A selection of T cell receptor beta chains follows, all from one sample in a study of T cell responses to AZD1222 COVID-19 vaccine. TCRdb's copy holds only in-frame clones and misses some; the assay was immunoSEQ multiplex PCR. The repertoire holds over 50,000 clones, with around 81% as singletons. The material sequenced was peripheral blood, taken 28 days after the second AZD1222 dose. The source of these receptors is an adult who received the AZD1222 COVID-19 vaccine. Both conserved end residues are part of each CDR3. The D gene is left open where the match is weak. Clone sizes are given selectively: once, few, many, or a class where the clone is expanded.

>NA|NA|TRBJ2-1|TRBV27
TGTGCCAGCAGTCAAACAGGGAACAATGAGCAGTTCTTC
CASSQTGNNEQFF
>TRBD1|NA|TRBJ1-1|TRBV5-1
TGCGCCAGCAAGAGCGCAGGGGGCGTCTCCACTGAAGCTTTCTTT
CASKSAGGVSTEAFF
>NA|NA|TRBJ1-2|TRBV28
TGTGCCAGCAGTCCCCCCCAGGGGTTCTATGGCTACACCTTC
CASSPPQGFYGYTF
>TRBD2|NA|TRBJ2-1|TRBV28
TGTGCCAGCAGTTCTACCCTAGCGGGGCCCGACAATGAGCAGTTCTTC
CASSSTLAGPDNEQFF
>TRBD2|once|TRBJ2-3|TRBV7-3
TGTGCCAGCAGCTCAGGGACTAGCGGGAGGACAGATACGCAGTATTTT
CASSSGTSGRTDTQYF
>NA|NA|TRBJ1-5|TRBV28
TGTGCCAGCAGTTTTATCAACAGCCTTAATCAGCCCCAGCATTTT
CASSFINSLNQPQHF
>NA|NA|TRBJ2-1|TRBV15
TGTGCCACCAGCCGACGAGGTGTGAATGAGCAGTTCTTC
CATSRRGVNEQFF
>TRBD2|NA|TRBJ2-7|TRBV27
TGTGCCAGCAGTTCCCACATACTAGCGGGAGGGCACTACGAGCAGTACTTC
CASSSHILAGGHYEQYF
>TRBD1|NA|TRBJ2-7|TRBV27
TGTGCCAGCAGTCCAAGACAGGGGGCGAGGTCCTACGAGCAGTACTTC
CASSPRQGARSYEQYF
>TRBD2|NA|TRBJ2-7|TRBV6-2/TRBV6-3
TGTGCCAGCAGCCGCGTAATAGGTGGCGGGAGGGCCTACGAGCAGTACTTC
CASSRVIGGGRAYEQYF
>NA|NA|TRBJ2-1|TRBV7-9
TGTGCCAGCACGACACTTTACAATGAGCAGTTCTTC
CASTTLYNEQFF
>NA|NA|TRBJ2-3|TRBV6-5
TGTGCCAGCAGTTACTCGTACAGTAGCACAGATACGCAGTATTTT
CASSYSYSSTDTQYF
>NA|NA|TRBJ1-4|TRBV5-4
TGTGCCAGCAGCTTGGGGCGGACAACTAATGAAAAACTGTTTTTT
CASSLGRTTNEKLFF
>NA|NA|TRBJ2-2|TRBV4-2
TGTGCCAGCAGCCAAGAACCGTCGGCGGCGAACACCGGGGAGCTGTTTTTT
CASSQEPSAANTGELFF
>NA|NA|TRBJ1-3|TRBV13
TGTGCCAGCAGCTCCCTACAGGGTAGCCGAAACACCATATATTTT
CASSSLQGSRNTIYF
>NA|NA|TRBJ2-3|TRBV5-8
TGTGCCAGCAGCTTGGTGGACAGACACACAGATACGCAGTATTTT
CASSLVDRHTDTQYF
>NA|NA|TRBJ2-7|TRBV30
TGTGCCTGGAGTAAGGGGATATACGAGCAGTACTTC
CAWSKGIYEQYF
>TRBD2|NA|TRBJ2-3|TRBV18
TGTGCCAGCTCACCACCGGCGGGAGGGCCAGGGGATACGCAGTATTTT
CASSPPAGGPGDTQYF
>NA|NA|TRBJ2-2|TRBV5-4
TGTGCCAGCAGCTTGCTACTCAACACCGGGGAGCTGTTTTTT
CASSLLLNTGELFF
>TRBD2|once|TRBJ2-3|TRBV9
TGTGCCAGCAGCCGTAGGCGGGAGATGGGCACAGATACGCAGTATTTT
CASSRRREMGTDTQYF
>TRBD1|NA|TRBJ1-2|TRBV19
TGTGCCAGTAATTACAGGGGGTCCTATGGCTACACCTTC
CASNYRGSYGYTF
>NA|NA|TRBJ1-6|TRBV6-4
TGTGCCAGCAGTGACCCGAGGGAGGCAAACGCGAGAGCACCCCTCCACTTT
CASSDPREANARAPLHF
>NA|NA|TRBJ1-2|TRBV28
TGTGCCAGCAGTTTAATCGGGGATAATGGCTACACCTTC
CASSLIGDNGYTF
>TRBD1|NA|TRBJ2-1|TRBV28
TGTGCCAGCAGTTTAAAGGGACAGGGAGGTTGGAAGCAGTTCTTC
CASSLKGQGGWKQFF
>NA|NA|TRBJ1-1|TRBV29-1
TGCAGCGTTGATCAGTCAATGAACACTGAAGCTTTCTTT
CSVDQSMNTEAFF
>TRBD1|NA|TRBJ1-5|TRBV30
TGTGCCTGGAGTGTACAGGGGATTGTGAGTCAGCCCCAGCATTTT
CAWSVQGIVSQPQHF
>TRBD1|NA|TRBJ2-3|TRBV2
TGTGCCAGCAGTGCGCCGGGACAGGGCGTGGCAGATACGCAGTATTTT
CASSAPGQGVADTQYF
>NA|few|TRBJ1-1|TRBV7-2
TGTGCCAGCAGCTTAATGCAGGCCGGGGCGAACACTGAAGCTTTCTTT
CASSLMQAGANTEAFF
>NA|few|TRBJ1-4|TRBV6-5
TGTGCCAGCAGTTACTCTTCCGGAGGAAAACTGTTTTTT
CASSYSSGGKLFF
>NA|few|TRBJ2-1|TRBV24-1
TGTGCCACCAGTGATTTCAATAGGAGGTTCTTC
CATSDFNRRFF
>TRBD1|few|TRBJ1-5|TRBV28
TGTGCCAGCAGTTCGCGACAGGGGGCAAGGCAGCCCCAGCATTTT
CASSSRQGARQPQHF
>NA|NA|TRBJ2-3|TRBV10-3
TGTGCCATCTCCTACGGACGGAGCTCTAGCACAGATACGCAGTATTTT
CAISYGRSSSTDTQYF
>TRBD1|NA|TRBJ2-5|TRBV9
TGTGCCAGCAGCGCGCCTGGGGGACAGCTCCAAGAGACCCAGTACTTC
CASSAPGGQLQETQYF
>TRBD2|NA|TRBJ2-2|TRBV25-1
TGTGCCAGCAGTGAACCAGGACTAGCGGGAGCCGGGGAGCTGTTTTTT
CASSEPGLAGAGELFF
>TRBD1|NA|TRBJ1-2|TRBV20-1
TGCAGTGCTAGTTTACAGGGGGGAGGCTACACCTTC
CSASLQGGGYTF
>NA|NA|TRBJ2-1|TRBV5-1
TGCGCCAGCAGCCGGGACAAAATCCTGATTAATGAGCAGTTCTTC
CASSRDKILINEQFF
>NA|NA|TRBJ1-4|TRBV10-3
TGTGCCATCAGTAGGGGTTCAGCTAATGAAAAACTGTTTTTT
CAISRGSANEKLFF
>TRBD2|NA|TRBJ2-4|TRBV7-2
TGTGCCAGCAGCTTAGTCGGCGGGGGGATTTTGAAAAACATTCAGTACTTC
CASSLVGGGILKNIQYF
>NA|NA|TRBJ1-6|TRBV6-5
TGTGCCAGCAAGGGCAATTCACCCCTCCACTTT
CASKGNSPLHF
>NA|NA|TRBJ1-1|TRBV6-5
TGTGCCAGCAGTTACGATTTTGCGGGGAACACTGAAGCTTTCTTT
CASSYDFAGNTEAFF
>NA|NA|TRBJ1-1|TRBV28
TGTGCCAGCAGTTACCTCAGTCAGAACACTGAAGCTTTCTTT
CASSYLSQNTEAFF
>TRBD2|NA|TRBJ2-1|TRBV27
TGTGCCAGCAGTTTATTGTCTTTGCGGGAGTATCCCAATGAGCAGTTCTTC
CASSLLSLREYPNEQFF
>NA|NA|TRBJ2-5|TRBV10-1
TGCGCCAGCATTTACCAGGGCCAAGAGACCCAGTACTTC
CASIYQGQETQYF
>NA|NA|TRBJ2-7|TRBV6-6
TGTGCCAGCAGCAGGACAGACTACGAGCAGTACTTC
CASSRTDYEQYF
>TRBD1|NA|TRBJ1-2|TRBV5-1
TGCGCCAGCAGCTTGGGACAGGGCCTCTATGGCTACACCTTC
CASSLGQGLYGYTF
>TRBD2|few|TRBJ2-2|TRBV5-1
TGCGCCAGCAGCGGACTAGACCTAGGCGTCGGGGAGCTGTTTTTT
CASSGLDLGVGELFF
>NA|NA|TRBJ2-4|TRBV9
TGTGCCAGCAGCGTAGTGCCTGATATGGGGGCCAAAAACATTCAGTACTTC
CASSVVPDMGAKNIQYF
>NA|NA|TRBJ2-3|TRBV5-1
TGCGCCAGCAGCTCAGACCCTACGCCGGAGGATACGCAGTATTTT
CASSSDPTPEDTQYF
>TRBD1|NA|TRBJ2-2|TRBV11-3
TGTGCCAGCAGCATGGGACAGCTTCTCACCGGGGAGCTGTTTTTT
CASSMGQLLTGELFF
>NA|NA|TRBJ2-1|TRBV9
TGTGCCAGCAGCGTAGCGGATGAGCAGTTCTTC
CASSVADEQFF
>NA|NA|TRBJ2-1|TRBV19
TGTGCCAGTAGTATACCAGGTAATGAGCAGTTCTTC
CASSIPGNEQFF
>NA|NA|TRBJ2-5|TRBV15
TGTGCCACCAGCAGAGAAAGGGGAGGCCAAGAGACCCAGTACTTC
CATSRERGGQETQYF
>NA|few|TRBJ2-7|TRBV19
TGTGCCAGTAGTCCCCACGGGCCCTACGAGCAGTACTTC
CASSPHGPYEQYF
>NA|NA|TRBJ1-1|TRBV7-2
TGTGCCAGCAGCTCAAATCTGAACACTGAAGCTTTCTTT
CASSSNLNTEAFF